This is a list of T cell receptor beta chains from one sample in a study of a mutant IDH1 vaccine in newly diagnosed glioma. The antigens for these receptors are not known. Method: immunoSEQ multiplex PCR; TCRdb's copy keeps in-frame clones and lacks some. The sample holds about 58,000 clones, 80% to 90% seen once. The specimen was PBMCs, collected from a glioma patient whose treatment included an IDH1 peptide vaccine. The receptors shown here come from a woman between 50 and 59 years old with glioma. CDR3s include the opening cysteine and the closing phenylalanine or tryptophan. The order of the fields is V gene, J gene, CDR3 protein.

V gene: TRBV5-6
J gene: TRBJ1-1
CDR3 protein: CASSNLREGNTEAFF

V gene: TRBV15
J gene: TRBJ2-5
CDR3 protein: CATSWGPDQTQYF

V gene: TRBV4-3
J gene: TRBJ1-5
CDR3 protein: CASSQDPGQPQHF

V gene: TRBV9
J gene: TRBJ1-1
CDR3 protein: CASSVGQGANTEAFF

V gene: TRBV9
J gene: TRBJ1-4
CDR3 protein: CASSVGGTATNEKLFF

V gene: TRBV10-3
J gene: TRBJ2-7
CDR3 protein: CAISEVLGASYEQYF

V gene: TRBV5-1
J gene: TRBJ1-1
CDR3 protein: CASSLTGGGNTEAFF

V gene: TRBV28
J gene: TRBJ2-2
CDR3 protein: CASSGAGSTGELFF

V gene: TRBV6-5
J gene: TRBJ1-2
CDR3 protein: CASSYEGNYGYTF

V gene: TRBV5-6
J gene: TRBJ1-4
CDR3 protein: CASSFEAGDLFF

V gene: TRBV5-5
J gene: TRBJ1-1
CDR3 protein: CASSFSLRGTEAFF

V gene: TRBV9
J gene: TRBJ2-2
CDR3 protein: CASSGGMGQGNTGELFF

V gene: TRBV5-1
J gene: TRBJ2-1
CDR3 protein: CASSKGGREQFF

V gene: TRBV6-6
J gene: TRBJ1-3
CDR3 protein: CASSRVSGNTIYF

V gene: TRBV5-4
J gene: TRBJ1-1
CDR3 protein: CASSSPGLGETEAFF

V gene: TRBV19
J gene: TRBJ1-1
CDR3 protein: CASSIGAGWMNTEAFF

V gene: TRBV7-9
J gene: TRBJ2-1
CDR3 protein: CASSSGAGGPFF

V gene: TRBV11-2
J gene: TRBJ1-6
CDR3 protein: CASSLSWGDNSPLHF

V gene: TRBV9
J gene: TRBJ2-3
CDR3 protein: CASSVEASGIAYF

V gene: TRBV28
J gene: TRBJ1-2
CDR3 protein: CASSLGTGGGYGYTF

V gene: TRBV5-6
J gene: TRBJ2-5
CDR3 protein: CASSFWTGNVQETQYF

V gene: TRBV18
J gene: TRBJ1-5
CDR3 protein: CASSPYRDNQPQHF

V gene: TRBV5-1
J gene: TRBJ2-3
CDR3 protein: CASSLGIPGTSAFSDTQYF

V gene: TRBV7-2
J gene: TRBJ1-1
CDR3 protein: CASSLGGGTEAFF

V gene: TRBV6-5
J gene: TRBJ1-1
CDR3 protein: CASSLAGDTEAFF

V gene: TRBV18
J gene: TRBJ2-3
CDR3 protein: CASSPRGTTSTDTQYF

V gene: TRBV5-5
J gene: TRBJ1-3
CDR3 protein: CASSHGTGAGNTIYF

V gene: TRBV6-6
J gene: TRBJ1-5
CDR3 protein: CASSYSGDPSNQPQHF

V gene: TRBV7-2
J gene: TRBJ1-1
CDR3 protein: CASSFGGHTEAFF

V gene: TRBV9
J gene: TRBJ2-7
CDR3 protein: CASSGVRGGYEQYF

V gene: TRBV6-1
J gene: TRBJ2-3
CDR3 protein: CASSERRGQFTDTQYF

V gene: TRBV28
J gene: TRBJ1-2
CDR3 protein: CASSLEAANYGYTF